Below are 31 T cell receptor beta chains sequenced from a single sample in a study of technical replicates of blood from several donors. The method was immunoSEQ multiplex PCR; TCRdb's version includes in-frame clones alone and lacks a portion of them. The data show about 70,000 clones, roughly 96% seen once. The sample comprised T cells isolated from PBMCs. These receptor sequences come from a human donor in good health.

The chain uses TRBV2 and TRBJ2-6; the D gene is possibly TRBD2 (5 bases). Trimming shortened V by 8 bases and J by 0 bases, and 8 bases separated the two germline ends. The CDR3 totals 14 residues. In germline, CDR1 is SNHLY, CDR2 FYNNEI. CDR3 nucleotide sequence: TGTGCCAGCGGACTTGGCTCTGGGGCCAACGTCCTGACTTTC. Residues: CASGLGSGANVLTF. Variable domain in full (rest from reference TRBV2 and TRBJ2-6): EPEVTQTPSHQVTQMGQEVILRCVPISNHLYFYWYRQILGQKVEFLVSFYNNEISEKSEIFDDQFSVERPDGSNFTLKIRSTKLEDSAMYFCASGLGSGANVLTFGAGSRLTVL.

This chain links TRBV6-1 with TRBJ1-1, with no clear D. Trimming stripped 1 base from V and 0 bases from J, with 15 bases between. This CDR3 spans 17 amino acids. CDR1 is MNHNS and CDR2 is SASEGT in the germline V gene. CDR3 DNA: TGTGCCAGCAGTGAAGATTTAACAGTCTCCATGAACACTGAAGCTTTCTTT. Protein product: CASSEDLTVSMNTEAFF.

The CDR3 loop reads CASSLLRDRVYEQYF. The DNA for the CDR3 is TGTGCCAGCAGTTTATTAAGGGACAGGGTTTACGAGCAGTACTTC. The rearrangement uses TRBV27 and TRBJ2-7; TRBD1 aligns across 9 bases. The CDR3 has 15 amino acids. J lost 4 bases, V lost 1 base, and 5 bases had no gene match. CDR1 MNHEY and CDR2 SMNVEV come from the germline V gene (reference sequence).

DNA for the CDR3: TGCGCCAGCAGCCAAGTTGGCAGGGGTATGGACTATGGCTACACCTTC. This translates into CASSQVGRGMDYGYTF. The chain has TRBV4-1 and TRBJ1-2; D is perhaps TRBD1 (6 bases). CDR1 is MGHRA and CDR2 is YSYEKL in the germline V gene. V lost 1 base to trimming and J lost 3 bases, with 15 bases between them. The CDR3 loop spans 16 amino acids.

The V gene is TRBV9, the J gene TRBJ1-2; no clear D gene. Looked up from germline, CDR1 is SGDLS and CDR2 is YYNGEE. This CDR3 spans 13 amino acids. V lost 0 bases and J 4 bases, leaving 7 bases between the germline ends. The CDR3 region has the DNA TGTGCCAGCAGCGTAGACAACCTCTATGGCTACACCTTC. It specifies CASSVDNLYGYTF.

The chain has TRBV11-2 and TRBJ2-7; D possibly corresponds to TRBD1 (6 bases). Germline CDR1 SGHAT, CDR2 FQNNGV. V was pared by 4 bases and J by 3 bases, with 16 bases between. This CDR3 has 15 residues. The CDR3 DNA reads as TGTGCCAGCAGCTCCCGGGACAATACCTTCTACGAGCAGTACTTC. This encodes CASSSRDNTFYEQYF.

This clone occurred once. The chain recombines TRBV6-1 with TRBJ2-7, with D possibly matching TRBD2 (6 bases). This CDR3 is 12 amino acids long. CDR1 and CDR2 from the germline V gene are MNHNS and SASEGT. Trimming removed 7 bases at V and 6 bases at J, with 13 bases between. For the CDR3, the DNA is TGTGCCAGCATCGGAGGCGGGACCGAGCAGTACTTC. Residues: CASIGGGTEQYF.

The chain employs TRBV5-6 and TRBJ2-5, with D possibly being TRBD1 (5 bases). The CDR3 loop spans 14 amino acids. CDR1 is SGHDT, CDR2 YYEEEE, per germline. V dropped 2 bases and J dropped 4 bases, with 12 bases sitting between them. CDR3 sequence reads: CASSFLQGGETQYF. The CDR3 DNA is TGTGCCAGCAGCTTTCTCCAGGGTGGAGAGACCCAGTACTTC.

CDR3 nucleotides: TGTGCCAGCACAACCTCAGGGTTGAAGGACACTGAAGCTTTCTTT. It codes for CASTTSGLKDTEAFF. This chain connects TRBV6-6 to TRBJ1-1; the D gene is possibly TRBD1 (5 bases). The V gene's germline CDR1 is MNHNY and CDR2 SVGAGI (reference sequence). This CDR3 has 15 residues. V gave up 7 bases and J gave up 3 bases, with 18 bases separating them.

The chain combines TRBV9 with TRBJ2-5; TRBD2 aligns across 12 bases. J was trimmed by 4 bases and V by 0 bases; bases with no gene match: 4. CDR1 and CDR2 from the germline V gene are SGDLS and YYNGEE. The CDR3 extends over 16 amino acids. As DNA, the CDR3 is TGTGCCAGCAGCGTAGGACTAGCGGGGGTTTTAGAGACCCAGTACTTC. This encodes CASSVGLAGVLETQYF.

The chain recombines TRBV28 with TRBJ2-7; 9 nucleotides align to TRBD2. Germline V gives CDR1 MDHEN, CDR2 SYDVKM. This CDR3 contains 17 residues. The V gene end was trimmed by 5 bases and the J gene end by 3 bases; junction bases not matched to a gene: 14. The CDR3 DNA reads TGTGCCAGCAGTCGAAATCCCTTTAGCGGGAGATTCTACGAGCAGTACTTC. This codes for CASSRNPFSGRFYEQYF.

The CDR3 DNA reads TGTGCCAGCATTCTCGGGACAGGGCATACTGAAGCTTTCTTT. The encoded protein is CASILGTGHTEAFF. The V call is TRBV6-5, the J call TRBJ1-1, with TRBD1 matching 9 bases. The V gene's germline CDR1 is MNHEY and CDR2 SVGAGI. Trimming at V came to 7 bases and at J to 5 bases, leaving 8 bases not matched to a gene. The CDR3 length is 14 residues.

The chain is built from TRBV2 and TRBJ2-1; D perhaps matches TRBD2 (6 bases). The CDR3 runs 15 residues. In germline, CDR1 is SNHLY, CDR2 FYNNEI. Trimming took off 6 bases at V and 6 bases at J, with 18 bases between the two ends. The chain's CDR3 is CASSRRDSVLNEQFF. CDR3 nucleotides: TGTGCCAGCAGCAGGAGGGATTCTGTCCTCAATGAGCAGTTCTTC.

This chain connects TRBV29-1 to TRBJ2-7; 9 nucleotides match TRBD2. Losses at the gene ends were 5 bases for V and 4 bases for J; bases not matched to a gene: 9. CDR1 SQVTM and CDR2 ANQGSEA come from the germline V gene. The CDR3 runs to 14 residues. In DNA, the CDR3 is TGCAGCGTTTTCGGCGGGAGGGCCTCTTACGAGCAGTACTTC. Translating it yields CSVFGGRASYEQYF.

This sequence joins TRBV18 and TRBJ2-7, with 9 nucleotides matching TRBD2. The CDR3 runs to 18 residues. Germline lookup yields CDR1 KGHSH and CDR2 LQKENI. V was pared by 0 bases and J by 0 bases, with 9 bases of the junction left unmatched. As DNA, the CDR3 is TGTGCCAGCTCACCACCCGTTGGGCTAGCGGGAAACTCCTACGAGCAGTACTTC. This encodes CASSPPVGLAGNSYEQYF.

This chain joins TRBV5-5 and TRBJ1-6; 7 bases align to TRBD1. Germline-derived CDR1 and CDR2 are SGHKS and YYEKEE (reference sequence). The V and J ends lost 8 bases and 0 bases, in that order; junction bases with no gene match: 11. CDR3 length: 17 residues. The CDR3 sequence: CASLTTGDSSYNSPLHF. CDR3 nucleotides: TGTGCCAGTCTGACCACAGGGGACAGCTCCTATAATTCACCCCTCCACTTT.

The rearrangement joins TRBV14 to TRBJ2-7; 7 nucleotides agree with TRBD1. Germline V gene lookup returns CDR1 SGHDN and CDR2 FVKESK. The CDR3 is 14 amino acids. V was clipped by 1 base and J by 4 bases; unmatched bases: 4. The CDR3 DNA follows: TGTGCCAGCAGCCAAGTGGGACAGATATACGAGCAGTACTTC. Protein sequence: CASSQVGQIYEQYF. Full variable domain (missing parts from reference TRBV14 and TRBJ2-7): EAGVTQFPSHSVIEKGQTVTLRCDPISGHDNLYWYRRVMGKEIKFLLHFVKESKQDESGMPNNRFLAERTGGTYSTLKVQPAELEDSGVYFCASSQVGQIYEQYFGPGTRLTVT.

The rearrangement uses TRBV6-5 and TRBJ1-1; no firm D call. Germline V lookup: CDR1 MNHEY, CDR2 SVGAGI. Trimming pared 5 bases from V and 1 base from J, leaving 8 bases between. This CDR3 is built from 13 residues. CDR3 nucleotide sequence: TGTGCCAGCAGTAGAGCAGGGAACACTGAAGCTTTCTTT. Its protein is CASSRAGNTEAFF.

The chain couples TRBV27 to TRBJ2-1, with a weak D call TRBD2 (5 bases). This CDR3 spans 17 amino acids. Germline lookup yields CDR1 MNHEY and CDR2 SMNVEV (reference sequence). V shed 5 bases and J shed 10 bases, with 27 bases lying between them. The CDR3 loop is CASSPYLSGHPSWEQFF. In DNA form, the CDR3 reads TGTGCCAGCAGTCCCTATCTCAGCGGCCACCCTTCTTGGGAGCAGTTCTTC.

This clone occurred once. This chain connects TRBV5-4 to TRBJ2-3; TRBD1 aligns across 8 bases. The CDR3 is 15 amino acids. With V trimmed by 4 bases and J by 3 bases, 7 bases remained unmatched. The germline V gene encodes CDR1 SGHNT and CDR2 YYREEE (reference sequence). The CDR3 region is CASSAGQGRTDTQYF. As DNA, the CDR3 is TGTGCCAGCAGCGCCGGACAGGGAAGAACAGATACGCAGTATTTT.

V is TRBV6-1 and J is TRBJ1-4; perhaps TRBD1 as D (5 bases). This CDR3 spans 12 amino acids. The germline V gene has CDR1 MNHNS and CDR2 SASEGT. V was clipped by 4 bases and J by 7 bases, with 7 bases between them. Written as DNA, the CDR3 is TGTGCCAGCAGTGCCAGGGCTGAAAAACTGTTTTTT. Encoded protein: CASSARAEKLFF.

The chain links TRBV27 to TRBJ2-1; TRBD2 aligns across 10 bases. The CDR3 extends over 16 amino acids. Looked up from germline, CDR1 is MNHEY and CDR2 is SMNVEV (reference sequence). V shed 5 bases, J shed 10 bases, and the junction held 14 bases outside the gene matches. The CDR3 DNA reads as TGTGCCAGCAGTCCAAATTCAGCGGGGGGGCCAGGGGAGCAGTTCTTC. This translates into CASSPNSAGGPGEQFF.

The rearrangement joins TRBV5-4 to TRBJ1-1; 11 positions match TRBD1. Germline CDR1 and CDR2: SGHNT and YYREEE (reference sequence). The V segment lost 4 bases and the J segment 5 bases; nucleotides outside the gene matches: 13. The CDR3 covers 17 residues. The CDR3 sequence: CASSPATMDRGRTEAFF. The CDR3 coding sequence is TGTGCCAGCAGCCCCGCTACAATGGACAGGGGGCGGACTGAAGCTTTCTTT.

This clone appeared a single time. V and J are TRBV2 and TRBJ1-5, with 9 bases identical to TRBD1. V shed 9 bases and J 3 bases; nucleotides not matched to a gene: 6. CDR1 and CDR2 from the germline V gene are SNHLY and FYNNEI. CDR3 length: 14 amino acids. The CDR3 DNA is TGTGCCAGTGGGGACAGGGCTTCCAATCAGCCCCAGCATTTT. Its protein product is CASGDRASNQPQHF.

On this clone itself: One end of the junction fails to match germline, which may point to a read error. The chain uses TRBV4-1 and TRBJ2-7; D might be TRBD1 (6 bases). The V gene's germline CDR1 is MGHRA and CDR2 YSYEKL. The CDR3 loop spans 13 amino acids. The CDR3 region has the DNA TGCGCCAGCAGCCAAAGTAATGGTCGGACAGAGATCTTC. Its translation: CASSQSNGRTEIF.

V and J are TRBV11-2 and TRBJ2-5, with TRBD2 as a possible D gene (6 bases). V dropped 2 bases and J dropped 3 bases, with 16 bases sitting between them. The CDR3 totals 16 residues. In germline, CDR1 is SGHAT, CDR2 FQNNGV. CDR3 in amino acids: CASSLIRRGSKETQYF. The CDR3 coding sequence is TGTGCCAGCAGCTTAATCAGGCGGGGTTCGAAAGAGACCCAGTACTTC. Filled out from reference TRBV11-2 and TRBJ2-5, the complete variable domain reads EAGVAQSPRYKIIEKRQSVAFWCNPISGHATLYWYQQILGQGPKLLIQFQNNGVVDDSQLPKDRFSAERLKGVDSTLKIQPAKLEDSAVYLCASSLIRRGSKETQYFGPGTRLLVL.

The chain joins TRBV6-5 to TRBJ2-7, with D perhaps TRBD2 (5 bases). In germline, CDR1 is MNHEY, CDR2 SVGAGI. The CDR3 is 10 residues long. V was pared by 8 bases and J by 3 bases, with 5 bases between. This CDR3 is CASGSYEQYF. Here the CDR3 DNA reads TGTGCCAGCGGGAGCTACGAGCAGTACTTC.

The chain is built from TRBV30 and TRBJ2-3; 11 bases are a match to TRBD2. Germline lookup yields CDR1 GTSNPN and CDR2 SVGIG (reference sequence). The CDR3 is 14 residues long. J gave up 5 bases and V 0 bases, and 1 base lay outside the gene matches. DNA for the CDR3: TGTGCCTGGAGTGTACTAGCGGGGGTAGATACGCAGTATTTT. Protein sequence: CAWSVLAGVDTQYF.

This clone appeared once. This sequence joins TRBV28 and TRBJ2-2, with D uncertain. This CDR3 comprises 12 residues. The germline CDR1 and CDR2 sequences are MDHEN and SYDVKM. Between the trimmed V and J ends, which lost 3 bases and 9 bases, there was a span of 8 bases. The DNA of the CDR3 is TGTGCCAGCAGTTTTATTCTACGGGAGCTGTTTTTT. Protein: CASSFILRELFF.

The V and J genes are TRBV28 and TRBJ2-3; unclear D gene. Trimming shortened V by 8 bases and J by 2 bases, and 8 bases separated the two germline ends. Germline V gene lookup returns CDR1 MDHEN and CDR2 SYDVKM. CDR3 length: 12 residues. This CDR3 reads CASGRITDTQYF. CDR3 nucleotide sequence: TGTGCCAGCGGGCGAATCACAGATACGCAGTATTTT.

The rearrangement links TRBV6-1 to TRBJ1-2; 12 nucleotides agree with TRBD1. V trimming: 5 bases; J trimming: 7 bases; junction bases outside the gene matches: 8. The CDR3 length is 15 residues. Germline values: CDR1 MNHNS, CDR2 SASEGT. CDR3 region: CASSSGTGGLSGYTF. Here the CDR3 DNA reads TGTGCCAGCAGTTCAGGGACAGGGGGCCTCTCTGGCTACACCTTC.